Shown below are 20 T cell receptor beta chains from a single sample sequenced in a study of human T cells and chemical hapten exposure. As for time point: healthy volunteer bleed at 2 weeks. RNA extraction used unfractionated whole blood as the source of total RNA. TCRdb reprocessed the RACE reads with MiXCR, giving one entry per CDR3 protein. The sample holds 50,000 or so distinct CDR3 sequences, 4.4% seen once. The sequenced sample consisted of whole blood. The origin of the receptors is a human donor in good health. Some clones in this sample may be carry-over from other donors' samples.

The sample holds many counts of this clonotype. J is TRBJ2-3 and V is TRBV20-1, with TRBD2 matching 11 bases. Looked up from germline, CDR1 is DFQATT and CDR2 is SNEGSKA (reference sequence). The V gene end was trimmed by 3 bases and the J gene end by 1 base; junction bases not matched to a gene: 6. The CDR3 is 16 residues long. This CDR3 reads CSASRRLAGRTDTQYF. CDR3 DNA sequence: TGCAGTGCTAGCCGTAGACTAGCGGGGCGCACAGATACGCAGTATTTT.

This clonotype rates as large. V gene TRBV12-3 or TRBV12-4 combines with J gene TRBJ2-2; no clear D. Trimming took 0 bases from V and 6 from J, leaving 11 bases between them. The CDR3 sequence is 15 residues long. The CDR3 region is CASSLAVDAAGELFF. The CDR3 DNA sequence: TGTGCCAGCAGTTTAGCAGTGGACGCGGCCGGGGAGCTGTTTTTT.

This chain uses TRBV30 with TRBJ2-7; no firm D call. The CDR3 spans 15 residues. V lost 2 bases to trimming and J lost 3 bases, with 17 bases between them. Germline V gene sequence: CDR1 GTSNPN, CDR2 SVGIG (reference sequence). The CDR3 DNA reads TGTGCCTGGAGTCGCAGGTACAACCCGAACTACGAGCAGTACTTC. Translating it yields CAWSRRYNPNYEQYF.

The chain carries TRBV9 and TRBJ2-1; 11 nucleotides line up with TRBD2. J gave up 6 bases and V 0 bases, and 5 bases lay outside the gene matches. This CDR3 comprises 16 residues. Germline V gene sequence: CDR1 SGDLS, CDR2 YYNGEE. This chain's CDR3 is CASSVGDSGRVNEQFF. CDR3 in DNA: TGTGCCAGCAGCGTAGGGGATAGCGGGAGGGTCAATGAGCAGTTCTTC.

This clonotype was observed a handful of times. CDR3 sequence reads: CASSSQPQITEAFF. DNA of the CDR3: TGTGCCAGCAGCTCCCAGCCCCAGATCACTGAAGCTTTCTTT. V and J are TRBV7-6 and TRBJ1-1; no clear D. This CDR3 spans 14 amino acids. Germline assignment: CDR1 SGHVS and CDR2 FNYEAQ. V was clipped by 4 bases and J by 4 bases, with 13 bases between them.

This clonotype showed up many times. The CDR3 spells CASPLPLKQEAFF. The CDR3 DNA sequence: TGTGCCAGCCCTCTTCCCCTCAAACAAGAAGCTTTCTTT. This chain uses TRBV28 with TRBJ1-1; no firm D call. The germline gives CDR1 MDHEN, CDR2 SYDVKM. V lost 8 bases to trimming and J lost 8 bases, with 18 bases between them. This CDR3 is 13 amino acids long.

This clonotype was recorded many times. The chain recombines TRBV28 with TRBJ1-6; the D is unclear. Trimming cost V 4 bases and J 8 bases, with 18 bases left between them. CDR3 length: 16 residues. The germline CDR1 and CDR2 sequences are MDHEN and SYDVKM. CDR3 bases: TGTGCCAGCAGTTCTTGGATCAACCCTATGGATTCACCCCTCCACTTT. This encodes CASSSWINPMDSPLHF. Full variable domain (rest looked up from reference TRBV28 and TRBJ1-6): DVKVTQSSRYLVKRTGEKVFLECVQDMDHENMFWYRQDPGLGLRLIYFSYDVKMKEKGDIPEGYSVSREKKERFSLILESASTNQTSMYLCASSSWINPMDSPLHFGNGTRLTVT.

Many counts were recorded for this clonotype. The V gene is TRBV29-1, the J gene TRBJ2-3; 11 nucleotides agree with TRBD2. Unmatched junction bases numbered 16, after V lost 6 bases and J lost 2 bases. The CDR3 is 18 residues long. CDR1 and CDR2 (germline): SQVTM, ANQGSEA. Written as DNA, the CDR3 is TGCAGCGTCCTGGTGACTAGCGGGGCCAATCTAGCCACAGATACGCAGTATTTT. Protein: CSVLVTSGANLATDTQYF.

This clonotype was observed at least ten times. The gene calls are TRBV12-3 or TRBV12-4 and TRBJ2-3, with no clear D. The CDR3 has 11 residues. V was cut by 1 base and J by 6 bases, with 2 bases left in between. The CDR3 loop is CASSLVDTQYF. As DNA, the CDR3 is TGTGCCAGCAGTTTAGTTGATACGCAGTATTTT.

This clonotype showed up just a few times. The rearrangement links TRBV11-2 to TRBJ1-1; TRBD1 is a possible D gene (6 bases). V dropped 5 bases and J dropped 5 bases, with 18 bases sitting between them. Germline V gene data show CDR1 as SGHAT and CDR2 as FQNNGV. The CDR3 runs to 15 residues. The CDR3 DNA sequence: TGTGCCAGCAGCACAAGGGGGGTGGGAGGTACTGAAGCTTTCTTT. This gives the protein CASSTRGVGGTEAFF. Full variable domain (remainder filled in from reference TRBV11-2 and TRBJ1-1): EAGVAQSPRYKIIEKRQSVAFWCNPISGHATLYWYQQILGQGPKLLIQFQNNGVVDDSQLPKDRFSAERLKGVDSTLKIQPAKLEDSAVYLCASSTRGVGGTEAFFGQGTRLTVV.

This clonotype was observed many times. The genes are TRBV2 and TRBJ1-3; TRBD1 might be the D (5 bases). The CDR3 consists of 15 residues. CDR1 is SNHLY, CDR2 FYNNEI, per germline. V lost 4 bases and J 0 bases, leaving 10 bases between the germline ends. The CDR3 loop reads CASSADSISGNTIYF. In nucleotides, the CDR3 is TGTGCCAGCAGTGCCGACAGCATCTCTGGAAACACCATATATTTT.

This clonotype has ten or more counts. The chain employs TRBV14 and TRBJ2-1; tentative D call: TRBD2 (5 bases). The CDR3 runs to 16 residues. Per the germline V gene, CDR1 is SGHDN and CDR2 is FVKESK. The V end was cut by 4 bases, the J end by 4 bases, with 17 bases between. In DNA, the CDR3 is TGTGCCAGCAGCCCGGGATGGGGTGCTGATTACAATGAGCAGTTCTTC. It encodes CASSPGWGADYNEQFF.

The table lists this clonotype with many counts. The chain joins TRBV5-1 to TRBJ2-1; 11 positions agree with TRBD2. Per the germline V gene, CDR1 is SGHRS and CDR2 is YFSETQ. This CDR3 is built from 17 residues. After removal of 3 bases from V and 8 bases from J, the junction contained 13 bases not matched to a gene. This CDR3 is CASSSGWASGRSDEQFF. In DNA form, the CDR3 reads TGCGCCAGCAGCTCCGGATGGGCTAGCGGGAGGTCTGATGAGCAGTTCTTC.

The chain uses TRBV29-1 and TRBJ2-2; D gene unclear. V gave up 7 bases and J gave up 0 bases, with 12 bases separating them. This CDR3 spans 14 amino acids. Per germline, CDR1 SQVTM and CDR2 ANQGSEA. The CDR3 is CSAQTNPNTGELFF. CDR3 nucleotide sequence: TGCAGCGCCCAGACAAATCCGAACACCGGGGAGCTGTTTTTT.

The chain employs TRBV12-3 or TRBV12-4 and TRBJ1-5, with D uncertain. With 3 bases removed from V and 6 bases from J, the gap between germline ends came to 12 bases. There are 14 residues in the CDR3. The CDR3 DNA sequence: TGTGCCAGCAGTTTTTTGGGCCGGGGTCAGCCCCAGCATTTT. It codes for CASSFLGRGQPQHF.

This clonotype was recorded many times. This chain links TRBV24-1 with TRBJ2-3, with 8 bases identical to TRBD2. V shed 3 bases, J shed 4 bases, and the junction held 8 bases outside the gene matches. Germline V gene sequence: CDR1 KGHDR, CDR2 SFDVKD. The CDR3 has 16 amino acids. CDR3 sequence reads: CATSDPAGVLSDTQYF. The DNA for the CDR3 is TGTGCCACCAGTGATCCAGCGGGAGTATTGTCAGATACGCAGTATTTT.

This clonotype was seen a handful of times. V and J are TRBV12-3 or TRBV12-4 and TRBJ1-6; D uncertain. V gave up 2 bases and J gave up 7 bases, with 6 bases separating them. This CDR3 comprises 13 residues. The CDR3: CASSLIGNSPLHF. In nucleotides, the CDR3 is TGTGCCAGCAGTTTAATAGGGAATTCACCCCTCCACTTT.

This clonotype was seen many times. The CDR3 DNA follows: TGTGCCAGCTCTAACCTCGCGGGGCCCAATGAGCAGTTCTTC. Protein product: CASSNLAGPNEQFF. The V call is TRBV18, the J call TRBJ2-1; D may be TRBD2 (6 bases). The CDR3 has 14 amino acids. Trimming pared 6 bases from V and 6 bases from J, leaving 15 bases between. Germline assignment: CDR1 KGHSH and CDR2 LQKENI. Based on the CDR3 plus reference TRBV18 and TRBJ2-1, the full variable domain is NAGVMQNPRHLVRRRGQEARLRCSPMKGHSHVYWYRQLPEEGLKFMVYLQKENIIDESGMPKERFSAEFPKEGPSILRIQQVVRGDSAAYFCASSNLAGPNEQFFGPGTRLTVL.

This clonotype was found many times. V and J are TRBV3-1 and TRBJ1-1; D is undetermined. Trimming shortened V by 0 bases and J by 1 base, and 3 bases separated the two germline ends. Germline V CDR1 and CDR2: LGHDT, YNNKEL (reference sequence). This CDR3 comprises 13 residues. CDR3 bases: TGTGCCAGCAGCCAAGATGAGAACACTGAAGCTTTCTTT. It is translated as CASSQDENTEAFF.

In its sample, this clonotype was seen a few times. This chain joins TRBV12-3 or TRBV12-4 and TRBJ1-1; no definite D call. The ends were cut back, 2 bases at V and 0 bases at J, with 10 bases in the middle. The CDR3 contains 15 residues. CDR3 sequence reads: CASSLTASMNTEAFF. DNA of the CDR3: TGTGCCAGCAGTTTAACGGCCTCCATGAACACTGAAGCTTTCTTT.